This T cell receptor (beta chain) was found in a study of blood T cell repertoires in COVID-19. Repertoires were generated with immunoSEQ multiplex PCR, while TCRdb's copy carries only in-frame clones and drops some. The sample shows approximately 250,000 clones, approximately 90% of them seen only once. This CDR3 is 15 amino acids long. The V gene's germline CDR1 is MDHEN and CDR2 SYDVKM. V dropped 8 bases and J dropped 3; count of bases not matched to a gene: 11. The gene calls are TRBV28 and TRBJ1-2; 8 nucleotides line up with TRBD1. The origin of this receptor is a young man with active or convalescent COVID-19. Sequencing was done on a sample of peripheral blood. CDR3 amino acids: CASHAPGTGHYGYTF. The DNA of the CDR3 is TGTGCCAGCCATGCCCCCGGGACAGGCCACTATGGCTACACCTTC.